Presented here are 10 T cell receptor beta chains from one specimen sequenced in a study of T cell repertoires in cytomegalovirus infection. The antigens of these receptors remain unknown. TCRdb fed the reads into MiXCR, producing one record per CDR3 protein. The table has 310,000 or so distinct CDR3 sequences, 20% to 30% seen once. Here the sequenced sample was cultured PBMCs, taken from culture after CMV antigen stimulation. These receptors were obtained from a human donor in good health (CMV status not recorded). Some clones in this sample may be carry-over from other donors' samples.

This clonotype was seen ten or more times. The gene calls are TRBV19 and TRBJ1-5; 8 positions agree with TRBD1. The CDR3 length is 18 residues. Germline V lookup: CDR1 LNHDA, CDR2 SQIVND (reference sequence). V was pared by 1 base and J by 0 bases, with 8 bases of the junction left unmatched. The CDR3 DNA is TGTGCCAGTAGTATAGCCGTCGACAGGGGAACTAGCAATCAGCCCCAGCATTTT. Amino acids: CASSIAVDRGTSNQPQHF.

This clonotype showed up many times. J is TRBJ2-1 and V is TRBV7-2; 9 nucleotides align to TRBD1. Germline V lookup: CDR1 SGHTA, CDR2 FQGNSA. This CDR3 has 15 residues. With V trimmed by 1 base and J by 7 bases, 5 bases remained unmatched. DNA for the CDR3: TGTGCCAGCAGCTTAGAGGGACAGGGTTGGAATGAGCAGTTCTTC. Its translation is CASSLEGQGWNEQFF.

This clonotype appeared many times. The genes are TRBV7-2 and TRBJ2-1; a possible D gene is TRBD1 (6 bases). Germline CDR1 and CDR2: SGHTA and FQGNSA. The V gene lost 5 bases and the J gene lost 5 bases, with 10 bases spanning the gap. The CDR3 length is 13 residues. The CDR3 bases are TGTGCCAGCAGCACCCGGACAGACAATGAGCAGTTCTTC. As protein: CASSTRTDNEQFF.

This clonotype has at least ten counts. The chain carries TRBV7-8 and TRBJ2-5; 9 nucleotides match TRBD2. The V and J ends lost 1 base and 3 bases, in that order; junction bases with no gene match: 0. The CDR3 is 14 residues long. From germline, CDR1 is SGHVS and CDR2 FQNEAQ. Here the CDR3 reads CASSLGGREETQYF. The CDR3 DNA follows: TGTGCCAGCAGCTTAGGCGGGAGGGAAGAGACCCAGTACTTC.

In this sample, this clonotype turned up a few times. Here the CDR3 reads CASRVRQGQGYNEQFF. The DNA of the CDR3 is TGTGCCAGTAGGGTCAGGCAGGGACAGGGCTACAATGAGCAGTTCTTC. J is TRBJ2-1 and V is TRBV19; 9 nucleotides match TRBD1. Germline trimming cut 6 bases from V and 3 bases from J; bases unmatched to any gene: 9. The V gene's germline CDR1 is LNHDA and CDR2 SQIVND (reference sequence). The CDR3 totals 16 residues. The whole variable domain, remainder taken from reference TRBV19 and TRBJ2-1, is DGGITQSPKYLFRKEGQNVTLSCEQNLNHDAMYWYRQDPGQGLRLIYYSQIVNDFQKGDIAEGYSVSREKKESFPLTVTSAQKNPTAFYLCASRVRQGQGYNEQFFGPGTRLTVL.

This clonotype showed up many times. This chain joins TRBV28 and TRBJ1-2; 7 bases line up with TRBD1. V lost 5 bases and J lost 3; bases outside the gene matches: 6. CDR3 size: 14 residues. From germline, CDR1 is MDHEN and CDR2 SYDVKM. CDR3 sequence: CASSQGGSDYGYTF. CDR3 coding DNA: TGTGCCAGCAGTCAAGGGGGCAGTGACTATGGCTACACCTTC.

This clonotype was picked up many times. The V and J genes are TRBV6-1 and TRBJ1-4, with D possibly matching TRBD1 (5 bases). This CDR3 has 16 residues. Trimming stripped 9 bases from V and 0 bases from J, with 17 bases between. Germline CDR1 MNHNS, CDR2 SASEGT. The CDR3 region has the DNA TGTGCCAGGGGGGACGGTTTTGGGACAACTAATGAAAAACTGTTTTTT. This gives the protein CARGDGFGTTNEKLFF.

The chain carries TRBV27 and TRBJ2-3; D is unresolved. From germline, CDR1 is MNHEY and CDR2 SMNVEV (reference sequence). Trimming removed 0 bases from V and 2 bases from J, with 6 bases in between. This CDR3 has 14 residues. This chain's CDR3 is CASSLSSNTDTQYF. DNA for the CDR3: TGTGCCAGCAGTTTATCTTCCAACACAGATACGCAGTATTTT.

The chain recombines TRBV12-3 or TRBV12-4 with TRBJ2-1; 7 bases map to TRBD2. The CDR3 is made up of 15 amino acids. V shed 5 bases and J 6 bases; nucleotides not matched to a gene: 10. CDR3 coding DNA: TGTGCCAGCAGTAGCCGACTAGCTGGGACCAATGAGCAGTTCTTC. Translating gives CASSSRLAGTNEQFF.

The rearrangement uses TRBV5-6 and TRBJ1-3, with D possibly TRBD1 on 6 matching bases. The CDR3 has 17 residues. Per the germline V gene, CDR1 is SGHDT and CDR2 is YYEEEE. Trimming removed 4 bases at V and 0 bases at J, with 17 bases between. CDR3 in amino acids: CASSKPGQGFSGNTIYF. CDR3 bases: TGTGCCAGCAGCAAACCGGGACAAGGATTCTCTGGAAACACCATATATTTT.